The source of this TCR beta chain is a study of T cells after yellow fever vaccination. This clonotype was seen ten or more times. The germline V gene has CDR1 SQVTM and CDR2 ANQGSEA. This CDR3 comprises 14 residues. With 1 base clipped from V and 13 bases from J, the junction kept 12 bases outside the gene matches. TCRdb itself ran the 5' RACE reads through MiXCR, one entry per CDR3 protein. The repertoire includes 150,000 to 200,000 distinct CDR3 sequences, approximately 6.2% of them detected once, and roughly 3% sits in the top ten. The source was CD4+ T cells sorted from PBMCs, collected on the day of the first yellow fever vaccination. This sequence joins TRBV29-1 and TRBJ2-3, with 9 bases aligning to TRBD1. The clonotype was recovered from a man between 18 and 29 years old who received the YFV17D yellow fever vaccine. CDR3 nucleotide sequence: TGCAGCGTTGAAGTAAACCGTCGGGGACAGGGCGAGTATTTT. It translates to CSVEVNRRGQGEYF.